A selection of T cell receptor beta chains follows, all from one sample in a study of beta chain features in type 1 diabetes. The assay was immunoSEQ multiplex PCR, and TCRdb's table has in-frame clones only and misses some. The sample shows 150,000 to 170,000 clones, 10% of them seen only once. Source material: central memory CD4+ T cells from blood. The receptors stem from a man aged 25 to 40 with type 1 diabetes. Each CDR3 is given with its conserved first and last residue.

>TRBV18|TRBJ2-1
CASSPPREYNEQFF
>TRBV9|TRBJ2-7
CASSAAPDYYEQYF
>TRBV28|TRBJ2-7
CARSPGVRGVYEQYF
>TRBV5-4|TRBJ1-2
CASSSNRGFGYTF
>TRBV11-3|TRBJ2-3
CASSPGQAGDTQYF
>TRBV20-1|TRBJ1-4
CSTLDEKLFF
>TRBV5-4|TRBJ2-3
CASSFNGEDTQYF
>TRBV7-2|TRBJ1-1
CASSSQGDTEAFF
>TRBV30|TRBJ2-4
CAWRGTSGNIQYF
>TRBV4-2|TRBJ2-3
CASSNYAAGSTTDTQYF
>TRBV7-8|TRBJ1-2
CASSLAGTGIIGYTF
>TRBV28|TRBJ1-4
CASSLTGVGEKLFF
>TRBV2|TRBJ2-5
CASSPGGQYETQYF
>TRBV5-4|TRBJ1-1
CASRETGLTEAFF
>TRBV4-2|TRBJ2-7
CASSQEWRYEQYF
>TRBV2|TRBJ1-1
CASSEYLGTEAFF
>TRBV6-4|TRBJ2-3
CASSDGGGDTQYF
>TRBV7-8|TRBJ2-3
CASSPLTLSGSRTDTQYF
>TRBV11-2|TRBJ2-1
CASSLDLPASGLDNEQFF
>TRBV9|TRBJ2-1
CASSVGTSRNEQFF
>TRBV30|TRBJ1-1
CAWSLGFVSEAFF
>TRBV29-1|TRBJ1-3
CSVASGTIGNTIYF
>TRBV5-1|TRBJ2-7
CASSSLQGDYEQYF
>TRBV15|TRBJ2-2
CATSRPIVFGGELFF
>TRBV7-8|TRBJ2-7
CASTAGGEQYF
>TRBV28|TRBJ2-7
CASRSSVYEQYF
>TRBV18|TRBJ1-5
CASSLQGLPSNQPQHF
>TRBV15|TRBJ2-2
CATSRAQGGNTGELFF
>TRBV5-4|TRBJ2-5
CASGAGAGRQETQYF
>TRBV7-2|TRBJ2-5
CASSRSMVETQYF
>TRBV6-6|TRBJ2-7
CASRGQGRAYEQYF
>TRBV28|TRBJ2-1
CASSSPGEKGNEQFF
>TRBV21-1|TRBJ1-2
CASSTPGGPGYTF
>TRBV11-3|TRBJ2-1
CASSTGGSRDNEQFF
>TRBV28|TRBJ2-7
CASGQHIAYEQYF
>TRBV7-2|TRBJ2-1
CASSLVPSGSGIHEQFF
>TRBV6-4|TRBJ1-1
CASSKDRGTEAFF
>TRBV27|TRBJ1-5
CASSFTNDQPQHF
>TRBV13|TRBJ2-2
CASSSPRVKITGELFF
>TRBV20-1|TRBJ2-7
CSATQKGEQYF
>TRBV5-6|TRBJ2-5
CASSSRGGETQYF
>TRBV28|TRBJ2-7
CASSPPAATSYEQYF
>TRBV9|TRBJ2-5
CASSLDGRANPRETQYF
>TRBV6-1|TRBJ1-1
CASSEAFLEAFF
>TRBV2|TRBJ1-5
CAGAQNRGGQPQHF
>TRBV15|TRBJ1-1
CATRGSLEAFF
>TRBV27|TRBJ2-7
CASSFSSYEQYF
>TRBV11-2|TRBJ2-5
CASSLEIGTRTLKETQYF
>TRBV29-1|TRBJ1-1
CSVAGQTNTEAFF
>TRBV14|TRBJ2-7
CASSRGLAGSEQYF
>TRBV27|TRBJ2-1
CASTAGTSSYNEQFF
>TRBV7-2|TRBJ1-4
CASSLARYSGNEKLFF
>TRBV4-1|TRBJ2-7
CASSRLNSGRVTYEQYF
>TRBV30|TRBJ2-4
CAWTPGQGKGKNIQYF
>TRBV7-6|TRBJ2-3
CASSLSLGTDTQYF